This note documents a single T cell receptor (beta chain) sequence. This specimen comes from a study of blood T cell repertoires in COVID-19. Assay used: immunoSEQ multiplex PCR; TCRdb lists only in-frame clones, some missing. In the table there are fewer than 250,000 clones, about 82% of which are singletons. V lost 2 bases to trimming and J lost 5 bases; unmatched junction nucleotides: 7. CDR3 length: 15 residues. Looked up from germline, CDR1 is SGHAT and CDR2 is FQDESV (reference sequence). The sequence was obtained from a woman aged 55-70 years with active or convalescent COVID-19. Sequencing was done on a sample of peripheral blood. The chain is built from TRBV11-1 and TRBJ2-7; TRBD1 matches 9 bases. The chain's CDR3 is CASSLLTGGLDEQYF. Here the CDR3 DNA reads TGTGCCAGCAGCTTACTCACAGGGGGCTTGGACGAGCAGTACTTC.